Listed below are T cell receptor beta chains from one sample, sequenced in a study of blood T cells in healthy people across ages. MiXCR, applied by TCRdb to the 5' RACE reads, yields one record per CDR3 protein. The repertoire consists of around 780,000 distinct CDR3 sequences, with about 56% occurring once and the leading ten covering roughly 24%. Sequencing was carried out using blood. The source is a man aged 35 to 55 in good health. Both conserved end residues are part of each CDR3. Fields, in order: J gene, V gene, D gene, CDR3 protein. The D gene is left open where the match is weak.

>TRBJ2-3|TRBV7-9|TRBD1
CASRRTGADTQYF
>.|TRBV4-3|.
CASSQVGQVTYEQYF
>TRBJ2-7|TRBV7-9|.
CASSPYRDTLLEQYF
>TRBJ2-3|TRBV6-2/TRBV6-3|.
CASSLDGDLGTDTQYF
>TRBJ2-3|TRBV6-5|.
CASSQPPPDTQYF
>TRBJ2-5|TRBV4-1|TRBD2
CASSRGTSGDQETQYF
>TRBJ1-2|TRBV4-2|TRBD1
CASTEDRGYGYTF
>TRBJ2-3|TRBV6-2/TRBV6-3|TRBD2
CATQRDGSTDTQYF
>.|TRBV6-6|TRBD1
CASSETGAAYEQYF
>TRBJ1-1|TRBV2|TRBD1
CASSASQGVNTEAFF
>TRBJ2-3|TRBV7-9|.
CASSRDSRLQDTQYF
>TRBJ2-3|TRBV12-3/TRBV12-4|.
CASSLGERRTSTDTQYF
>TRBJ1-1|TRBV29-1|.
CSTRGGRGANTEAFF
>TRBJ1-1|TRBV7-3|.
CASSLNGGGGRTEAFF
>TRBJ1-2|TRBV7-9|.
CASSLAHMGYTF
>TRBJ1-5|TRBV7-9|TRBD1
CASSLVEGAQPQHF
>TRBJ2-5|TRBV28|.
CASHPAQGVSQETQYF
>TRBJ1-2|TRBV5-8|.
CASSWIYGYTF
>TRBJ2-5|TRBV10-2|.
CASSEAAGPQETQYF
>TRBJ2-1|TRBV6-6|.
CASSYSRWGSYNEQFF
>TRBJ2-5|TRBV5-5|.
CASSPTVHQETQYF
>TRBJ2-3|TRBV12-3/TRBV12-4|.
CASSPTNLLGTGGDTQYF
>TRBJ1-2|TRBV12-3/TRBV12-4|.
CASSRNLLRGYGYTF
>TRBJ1-2|TRBV7-9|TRBD1
CASSLRDSQFYGYTF
>TRBJ1-5|TRBV12-3/TRBV12-4|.
CASSAIGAHKGQPQHF
>TRBJ2-7|TRBV29-1|.
CSAPWGSLGEQYF
>TRBJ2-5|TRBV5-6|TRBD2
CASSLDEGGEETQYF
>TRBJ1-1|TRBV29-1|TRBD1
CSVVRSQGVWNTEAFF
>TRBJ2-1|TRBV28|.
CASSPGGSGSYNEQFF
>TRBJ2-7|TRBV6-5|.
CATREGVSYEQYF
>TRBJ1-2|TRBV5-6|.
CASRGWAGWNYGYTF
>TRBJ2-6|TRBV6-6|TRBD1
CASSKSRGKSGANVLTF
>TRBJ2-1|TRBV12-3/TRBV12-4|.
CASSPPWASAYNEQFF
>TRBJ2-1|TRBV27|TRBD2
CASSPLGLAANEQFF
>TRBJ2-3|TRBV12-3/TRBV12-4|.
CASSLWRISTDMQYF
>TRBJ1-2|TRBV6-5|TRBD1
CASSTQGVDYGYTF
>TRBJ2-5|TRBV28|.
CASSLSGEETQYF
>TRBJ1-2|TRBV25-1|.
CASSDRDNYGYTF
>TRBJ2-1|TRBV7-2|TRBD2
CASSLGRDPLNEQFF
>TRBJ2-5|TRBV28|.
CASRSGGTDWGETQYF
>TRBJ2-1|TRBV4-2|TRBD2
CASSQEPSGGYEQFF
>TRBJ1-4|TRBV3-1|.
CASSQEWGRGKLFF
>TRBJ2-5|TRBV29-1|.
CSVEVGLTSGTQYF
>TRBJ1-1|TRBV25-1|.
CASDMGVNTEAFF
>TRBJ1-2|TRBV20-1|.
CTIKRGANYGYTF
>TRBJ2-1|TRBV6-2/TRBV6-3|.
CAGGRDPYNEQFF
>TRBJ2-6|TRBV28|.
CASSPRSKSGANVLTF
>TRBJ2-1|TRBV5-6|.
CASSLSIGAGSYNEQFF
>TRBJ2-4|TRBV3-1|.
CASSQAKQGTRAKNIQYF
>TRBJ2-1|TRBV7-2|TRBD2
CASSSILAGGPRDEQFF
>TRBJ2-5|TRBV5-1|TRBD1
CASSLGGQLLETQYF
>TRBJ1-1|TRBV7-2|.
CASSSVSGDTEAFF
>TRBJ1-4|TRBV20-1|.
CSANLVSFNEKLFF
>TRBJ2-1|TRBV6-2/TRBV6-3|.
CASTEATGPSYNEQFF
>TRBJ1-1|TRBV4-3|TRBD1
CASSQGAQGGRQEAFF